The 20 T cell receptor beta chains below were found in one sample sequenced in a study of identical twins. TCRdb passed the 5' RACE reads through MiXCR, listing each CDR3 protein once. This table has under 350,000 distinct CDR3 sequences, more than 8% appearing once. These data were also filed under a second study, of yellow fever vaccine responses in identical twins.

The sample consisted of CD8+ T cells sorted from blood. The source of these receptors is a woman between 18 and 29 years old in good health.

V gene TRBV24-1 combines with J gene TRBJ2-2; the D gene is possibly TRBD2 (5 bases). The CDR3 spans 14 residues. Trimming stripped 3 bases from V and 5 bases from J, with 9 bases between. Germline V gives CDR1 KGHDR, CDR2 SFDVKD. The CDR3: CATSDGRGTGELFF. CDR3 bases: TGTGCCACCAGTGATGGTCGGGGAACCGGGGAGCTGTTTTTT.

CDR3: CASSSEQGLANEQYF. CDR3 DNA sequence: TGTGCCAGCAGTTCCGAACAGGGTCTAGCTAACGAGCAGTACTTC. The chain employs TRBV27 and TRBJ2-7; weak D call: TRBD1 (6 bases). The CDR3 runs to 15 residues. CDR1 is MNHEY, CDR2 SMNVEV, per germline (reference sequence). V was trimmed by 4 bases and J by 5 bases, leaving 18 bases between them.

This clonotype was seen repeatedly, ten times or more. The chain links TRBV12-5 to TRBJ2-7, with 11 bases lining up with TRBD1. CDR1 and CDR2 (germline): LGHNT, FRNRAP. The CDR3 loop spans 16 amino acids. The trim removed 5 bases at V and 5 bases at J, leaving 11 bases unmatched. CDR3 DNA: TGTGCTAGTGGTGCAAACGCCGGGACAGGGGGAGACGAGCAGTACTTC. It encodes CASGANAGTGGDEQYF. Looking up the rest from reference TRBV12-5 and TRBJ2-7 gives the full variable domain: DARVTQTPRHKVTEMGQEVTMRCQPILGHNTVFWYRQTMMQGLELLAYFRNRAPLDDSGMPKDRFSAEMPDATLATLKIQPSEPRDSAVYFCASGANAGTGGDEQYFGPGTRLTVT.

The V gene is TRBV30, the J gene TRBJ2-3; TRBD2 is a possible D gene (6 bases). Germline V gene sequence: CDR1 GTSNPN, CDR2 SVGIG (reference sequence). This CDR3 contains 15 residues. V dropped 3 bases and J dropped 0 bases, with 13 bases sitting between them. The CDR3 loop reads CAWSSTSSSTDTQYF. The CDR3 nucleotides read TGTGCCTGGAGCTCAACTAGCAGCAGCACAGATACGCAGTATTTT. Full variable domain (rest looked up from reference TRBV30 and TRBJ2-3): SQTIHQWPATLVQPVGSPLSLECTVEGTSNPNLYWYRQAAGRGLQLLFYSVGIGQISSEVPQNLSASRPQDRQFILSSKKLLLSDSGFYLCAWSSTSSSTDTQYFGPGTRLTVL.

This clonotype was counted a few times. The V gene is TRBV29-1, the J gene TRBJ2-3, with unresolved D. Germline V gene data show CDR1 as SQVTM and CDR2 as ANQGSEA. V lost 0 bases and J lost 2, with 12 bases in between. The CDR3 contains 15 residues. The CDR3 sequence: CSVEDSEKNTDTQYF. In nucleotides, the CDR3 is TGCAGCGTTGAAGATAGTGAGAAAAACACAGATACGCAGTATTTT.

This clonotype was observed a handful of times. This clone may be a read error of a much larger clone one base away. V is TRBV7-2 and J is TRBJ2-5; D remains unclear. This CDR3 is 13 amino acids long. CDR1 and CDR2 from the germline V gene are SGHTA and FQGNSA. CDR3 region: CASSSHPQETRYF. Written as DNA, the CDR3 is TGTGCCAGCAGCTCGCATCCGCAAGAGACCCGGTACTTC.

The gene calls are TRBV24-1 and TRBJ2-1, with 12 bases matching TRBD2. Germline assignment: CDR1 KGHDR and CDR2 SFDVKD. CDR3 length equals 14 residues. V was pared by 6 bases and J by 7 bases, with 3 bases of the junction left unmatched. The CDR3 loop is CATSKTSGGNEQFF. DNA of the CDR3: TGTGCCACCAGTAAGACTAGCGGGGGTAATGAGCAGTTCTTC.

This clonotype was seen only a few times. The V gene is TRBV20-1, the J gene TRBJ2-1, with D perhaps assigned TRBD1 or TRBD2 (5 bases each). The CDR3 length is 15 residues. The germline CDR1 and CDR2 sequences are DFQATT and SNEGSKA (reference sequence). V lost 3 bases to trimming and J lost 8 bases, with 20 bases between them. The CDR3 loop reads CSASQFGTRNDEQFF. For the CDR3, the DNA is TGCAGTGCTAGTCAATTTGGGACGAGGAATGATGAGCAGTTCTTC.

The gene calls are TRBV20-1 and TRBJ2-3, with TRBD2 as a possible D gene (5 bases). Looked up from germline, CDR1 is DFQATT and CDR2 is SNEGSKA (reference sequence). This CDR3 has 16 residues. Trimming stripped 0 bases from V and 7 bases from J, with 20 bases between. Here the CDR3 DNA reads TGCAGTGCTAGAGAAGTGATGAGGACTGGAGCCAATACGCAGTATTTT. Translation: CSAREVMRTGANTQYF.

This clonotype was recorded a few times. CDR3 sequence: CASSDPRFGTGELFF. The CDR3 DNA is TGTGCCAGCAGTGACCCCAGGTTCGGTACCGGGGAGCTGTTTTTT. The rearrangement uses TRBV2 and TRBJ2-2; D is ambiguous. This CDR3 is 15 amino acids long. Germline V gene lookup returns CDR1 SNHLY and CDR2 FYNNEI. V gave up 3 bases and J gave up 5 bases, with 13 bases separating them. The full variable domain, in which reference TRBV2 and TRBJ2-2 provide the parts outside the CDR3, is EPEVTQTPSHQVTQMGQEVILRCVPISNHLYFYWYRQILGQKVEFLVSFYNNEISEKSEIFDDQFSVERPDGSNFTLKIRSTKLEDSAMYFCASSDPRFGTGELFFGEGSRLTVL.

The table lists this clonotype with a few counts. The chain couples TRBV27 to TRBJ2-7, with 8 bases fitting TRBD2. Germline CDR1 reads MNHEY; CDR2 reads SMNVEV (reference sequence). The V segment lost 5 bases and the J segment 4 bases; nucleotides outside the gene matches: 10. The CDR3 consists of 15 residues. In DNA form, the CDR3 reads TGTGCCAGCAGTCCCCGCGGGGGGCCCCTGTACGAGCAGTACTTC. It translates to CASSPRGGPLYEQYF.

The chain carries TRBV9 and TRBJ1-4, with 10 bases matching TRBD1. The V gene end was trimmed by 3 bases and the J gene end by 8 bases; junction bases not matched to a gene: 7. The CDR3 contains 15 residues. CDR1 is SGDLS, CDR2 YYNGEE, per germline. This CDR3 reads CASSGRDRGGEKLFF. The CDR3 DNA reads as TGTGCCAGCAGCGGGCGGGACAGGGGAGGCGAAAAACTGTTTTTT. The full variable domain, completed using reference TRBV9 and TRBJ1-4, is DSGVTQTPKHLITATGQRVTLRCSPRSGDLSVYWYQQSLDQGLQFLIQYYNGEERAKGNILERFSAQQFPDLHSELNLSSLELGDSALYFCASSGRDRGGEKLFFGSGTQLSVL.

This clonotype was counted many times. The chain couples TRBV11-1 to TRBJ2-3; the match to TRBD2 covers 10 bases. The CDR3 length is 18 residues. The V gene's germline CDR1 is SGHAT and CDR2 FQDESV (reference sequence). Unmatched junction bases numbered 10, after V lost 4 bases and J lost 0 bases. CDR3: CASSSQTSGPSSTDTQYF. As DNA, the CDR3 is TGTGCCAGCAGCTCGCAGACTAGCGGGCCCTCTAGCACAGATACGCAGTATTTT.

V is TRBV12-5 and J is TRBJ1-2, with D unresolved. The CDR3 is 14 amino acids. The V and J ends lost 3 bases and 6 bases respectively, with 14 bases between them. Per germline, CDR1 LGHNT and CDR2 FRNRAP. Here the CDR3 DNA reads TGTGCTAGTGGTTTCCCTGGCGGACCTCATGGCTACACCTTC. It yields the protein CASGFPGGPHGYTF.

This clonotype was seen many times. The CDR3 region is CASSLGGTWTEAFF. The CDR3 DNA sequence: TGTGCCAGCAGTTTGGGAGGGACGTGGACTGAAGCTTTCTTT. The chain links TRBV27 to TRBJ1-1, with a possible D match to TRBD1 (5 bases). The CDR3 sequence is 14 residues long. Germline loops: CDR1 MNHEY, CDR2 SMNVEV (reference sequence). V lost 3 bases and J 5 bases, leaving 13 bases between the germline ends.

This clonotype was found many times. V and J are TRBV12-3 or TRBV12-4 and TRBJ2-1; no reliable D call. The CDR3 is made up of 12 amino acids. With 5 bases removed from V and 9 bases from J, the gap between germline ends came to 11 bases. The CDR3 protein is CASSPSKAEQFF. The DNA for the CDR3 is TGTGCCAGCAGTCCGTCTAAGGCTGAGCAGTTCTTC.

This clonotype came up a few times. This chain uses TRBV9 with TRBJ1-1; D remains unclear. V lost 3 bases, J lost 5 bases, and 14 bases lay in between. This CDR3 is built from 14 residues. Germline V gene sequence: CDR1 SGDLS, CDR2 YYNGEE. The CDR3 protein is CASSEGGAWTEAFF. CDR3 in DNA: TGTGCCAGCAGCGAGGGAGGAGCGTGGACTGAAGCTTTCTTT.

This clonotype showed up just a few times. This chain links TRBV7-8 with TRBJ2-3; D possibly uses TRBD1 or TRBD2 (5 bases each). Trimming pared 5 bases from V and 6 bases from J, leaving 21 bases between. The CDR3 is 16 amino acids. Germline CDR1 reads SGHVS; CDR2 reads FQNEAQ. The CDR3 is CASSLLAGDVGDTQYF. Here the CDR3 DNA reads TGTGCCAGCAGCCTACTCGCTGGGGACGTGGGGGATACGCAGTATTTT.

This clonotype was picked up a small number of times. V and J are TRBV7-9 and TRBJ1-6; perhaps TRBD1 as D (5 bases). The CDR3 has 15 amino acids. The germline V and J ends were trimmed by 5 bases and 2 bases, with 10 bases remaining between them. Germline CDR1 and CDR2: SEHNR and FQNEAQ (reference sequence). The CDR3 is CASSPPGAYNSPLHF. The CDR3 bases are TGTGCCAGCAGCCCCCCGGGGGCCTATAATTCACCCCTCCACTTT.

This chain joins TRBV29-1 and TRBJ2-1, with 9 positions matching TRBD1. The length of the CDR3 is 14 residues. The junction had 9 bases not matched to a gene; V was cut back by 3 bases and J by 9 bases. Germline V gene sequence: CDR1 SQVTM, CDR2 ANQGSEA. In DNA, the CDR3 is TGCAGCGTTGAGAGGAGGGACAGGGAGGGTGAGCAGTTCTTC. This encodes CSVERRDREGEQFF.